This TCR beta chain was profiled in a study of cytomegalovirus exposure and HLA in healthy donors. V gave up 5 bases and J gave up 5 bases, with 12 bases separating them. The CDR3 has 13 residues. CDR1 and CDR2 from the germline V gene are SGHAT and FQNNGV. A multiplex PCR was run with 60 Vbeta primers and 13 Jbeta primers. The method was immunoSEQ multiplex PCR; TCRdb's version includes in-frame clones alone and lacks a portion of them. Here the sample spans about 110,000 clones, around 84% being singletons. The chain links TRBV11-2 to TRBJ1-1; the D is unclear. The TCR was taken from a man younger than 40 in good health and CMV-seropositive. Source material: PBMCs. CDR3 bases: TGTGCCAGCAGCCCCCACCGGGTGACTGAAGCTTTCTTT. This gives the protein CASSPHRVTEAFF.